The TCR beta chain under discussion was sequenced for a study of CD8+ T cells in alopecia areata. Overall study findings and caveats: Lesional scalp exceeded normal scalp in clonality, especially in alopecia totalis/universalis.

It was cDNA, reverse transcribed from extracted RNA, that served as the sequencing template. The data were produced by immunoSEQ multiplex PCR, yet TCRdb's version contains in-frame clones alone and is incomplete. This table holds 95,000 to 100,000 clones, 60% found once. The treatment is: oral pan-JAK inhibitor, 5-10 mg twice daily. Germline CDR1 is PRHDT and CDR2 is FYEKMQ (reference sequence). V trimming: 5 bases; J trimming: 2 bases; junction bases outside the gene matches: 4. CDR3 length equals 16 residues. Concerning this clone: Its antigen remains unidentified.

This specimen was CD8+ T cells sorted from blood, taken at approximately week 60, from a patient treated with tofacitinib. This TCR derives from a human donor with alopecia areata. V usage is TRBV13 and J usage is TRBJ2-7; TRBD2 agrees at 15 bases. In nucleotides, the CDR3 is TGTGCCAGCAGCCCCGGACTAGCGGGGGGGACCTACGAGCAGTACTTC. Translated: CASSPGLAGGTYEQYF.